The sequence of this T cell receptor (beta chain) was determined in a study of blood T cell repertoires in COVID-19. V shed 3 bases, J shed 6 bases, and the junction held 7 bases outside the gene matches. In germline, CDR1 is DFQATT, CDR2 SNEGSKA (reference sequence). This CDR3 contains 15 residues. Participants were aged roughly 18 to 100 years from approximately 25 US areas. Grouping used clinical history reported by participants in a survey and questionnaire. Original analysis: Nucleated cell counts were estimated from reference gene primer amplification. The protocol was immunoSEQ multiplex PCR, while the TCRdb copy is restricted to in-frame clones and leaves out a portion. That table is the source of V, J and clone size, and D and trimming were worked out from the DNA. The sample consists of a few hundred thousand clones, 80% of them appearing once.

The specimen sequenced was PBMCs or T cells enriched from blood (not recorded which). J is TRBJ1-5 and V is TRBV20-1; TRBD1 aligns across 11 bases. The receptor's source is a middle-aged woman with acute COVID-19. The CDR3 region is CSASPRTGGSQPQHF. DNA for the CDR3: TGCAGTGCTAGTCCTCGGACAGGGGGCAGTCAGCCCCAGCATTTT.